This paragraph covers one TCR beta chain sequence. Its target is not known. The data stem from a study of vaccination effects on CD4 cells after COVID-19. Antigen-specific CD4+ T cell clonotypes were called by their expansion after viral peptide-pool culture in ViraFEST. With 10 days of culture completed, CD4+ T cells were isolated. Two-dose BNT162b2 or mRNA-1273 vaccination was given to participants. The V and J ends lost 6 bases and 9 bases respectively, with 12 bases between them. Germline CDR1 MNHEY, CDR2 SVGAGI. There are 12 residues in the CDR3. The assay was immunoSEQ multiplex PCR, and TCRdb's table has in-frame clones only and misses some. The table includes about 16,000 clones, 70% to 80% detected once.

J is TRBJ1-5 and V is TRBV6-5; D gene ambiguous. The sequence came from a human donor who received a COVID-19 vaccine. Sequenced material: CD4+ T cells from PBMCs cultured with HCoV-NL63 spike peptides, taken after COVID-19 vaccination. CDR3 in amino acids: CASRPAGPPQHF. CDR3 bases: TGTGCCAGCAGGCCGGCTGGTCCGCCCCAGCATTTT.